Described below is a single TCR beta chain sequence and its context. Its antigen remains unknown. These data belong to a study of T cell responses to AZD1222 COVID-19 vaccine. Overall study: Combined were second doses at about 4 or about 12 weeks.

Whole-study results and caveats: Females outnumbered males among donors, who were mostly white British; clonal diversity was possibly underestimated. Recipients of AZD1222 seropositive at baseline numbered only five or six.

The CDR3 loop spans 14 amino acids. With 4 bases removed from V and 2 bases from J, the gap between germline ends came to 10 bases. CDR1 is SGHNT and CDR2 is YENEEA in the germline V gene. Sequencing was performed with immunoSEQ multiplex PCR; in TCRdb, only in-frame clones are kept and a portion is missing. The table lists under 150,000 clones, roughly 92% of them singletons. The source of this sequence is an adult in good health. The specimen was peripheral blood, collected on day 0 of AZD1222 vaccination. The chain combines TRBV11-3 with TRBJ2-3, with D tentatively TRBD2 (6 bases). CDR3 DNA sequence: TGTGCCAGCAGCTCACGGAGGGACACAGATACGCAGTATTTT. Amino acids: CASSSRRDTDTQYF.